A selection of T cell receptor beta chains follows, all from one sample in a study of spatial heterogeneity in lung cancer. MiXCR was run by TCRdb on the 5' RACE reads, yielding one entry per CDR3 protein. Seen here are fewer than 10,000 distinct CDR3 sequences, 6.5% to 9% observed once, and the top ten hold 15% to 20%. This specimen consisted of lung tumor tissue, obtained at surgery. Receptor source: a female donor with early-stage non-small cell lung cancer. Both conserved end residues are part of each CDR3. Each record gives: V gene, CDR3 length, J gene, clone size, D gene, CDR3 protein, CDR3 DNA. The D gene is left open where the match is weak. Clone size is not always given. Where it is, it says once, few, many or a class for expanded clones.

TRBV20-1	15	TRBJ2-3	many	TRBD2	CSARVLAGAPDTQYF	TGCAGTGCTAGAGTACTAGCGGGAGCTCCAGATACGCAGTATTTT
TRBV5-1	14	TRBJ2-5	medium-sized	TRBD1	CASSLDRGVETQYF	TGCGCCAGCAGCTTGGACAGGGGGGTCGAGACCCAGTACTTC
TRBV20-1	14	TRBJ2-7	large	.	CSARAPGVGYEQYF	TGCAGTGCTAGAGCGCCCGGGGTAGGCTACGAGCAGTACTTC
TRBV5-6	12	TRBJ2-1	medium-sized	.	CASSLGAGEQFF	TGTGCCAGCAGCTTGGGGGCAGGAGAGCAGTTCTTC
TRBV15	13	TRBJ2-1	medium-sized	.	CATAGSSYNEQFF	TGTGCCACGGCGGGGTCGTCCTACAATGAGCAGTTCTTC
TRBV28	15	TRBJ2-3	many	.	CASTPGGTSTDTQYF	TGTGCCAGCACCCCTGGGGGAACTAGCACAGATACGCAGTATTTT
TRBV7-9	12	TRBJ2-5	many	.	CASSQFQETQYF	TGTGCCAGCAGCCAATTCCAAGAGACCCAGTACTTC
TRBV2	15	TRBJ2-7	medium-sized	TRBD1	CASSEFGQGPNEQYF	TGTGCCAGCAGCGAATTTGGACAGGGCCCAAACGAGCAGTACTTC
TRBV19	12	TRBJ1-2	many	.	CASSNRLYGYTF	TGTGCCAGTAGTAACAGGCTCTATGGCTACACCTTC
TRBV13	14	TRBJ2-7	many	TRBD1	CASSPGQDPYEQYF	TGTGCCAGCAGCCCGGGACAGGACCCCTACGAGCAGTACTTC
TRBV10-3	13	TRBJ1-5	many	.	CAITSQENQPQHF	TGTGCCATCACATCACAGGAAAATCAGCCCCAGCATTTT
TRBV3-1	16	TRBJ2-2	many	.	CASRTRLGANTGELFF	TGTGCCAGCAGAACCCGGCTGGGTGCGAACACCGGGGAGCTGTTTTTT
TRBV7-6	13	TRBJ2-1	many	.	CASSKVGGAEQFF	TGTGCCAGCAGCAAGGTGGGTGGGGCTGAGCAGTTCTTC
TRBV7-3	13	TRBJ2-5	many	.	CASSLGARETQYF	TGTGCCAGCAGCTTGGGGGCTCGGGAGACCCAGTACTTC
TRBV10-3	14	TRBJ1-4	.	.	CAISRSRGEEKLFF	TGTGCCATCAGCCGGTCAAGGGGCGAGGAAAAACTGTTTTTT
TRBV5-1	12	TRBJ1-2	medium-sized	.	CASSWRGDGYTF	TGCGCCAGCAGCTGGAGAGGGGATGGCTACACCTTC
TRBV3-1	14	TRBJ2-7	medium-sized	.	CASSQFQGLNEQYF	TGTGCCAGCAGCCAGTTCCAGGGTCTTAACGAGCAGTACTTC
TRBV12-3/TRBV12-4	12	TRBJ2-6	many	.	CASSFGANVLTF	TGTGCCAGCAGTTTTGGGGCCAACGTCCTGACTTTC
TRBV6-5	15	TRBJ1-3	.	TRBD1	CASSPTGDSGNTIYF	TGTGCCAGCAGTCCCACAGGGGACTCTGGAAACACCATATATTTT
TRBV11-3	13	TRBJ1-5	few	.	CASSLDRREPQHF	TGTGCCAGCAGCTTAGACAGGAGGGAGCCCCAGCATTTT
TRBV9	15	TRBJ2-3	medium-sized	.	CASSANRVSTDTQYF	TGTGCCAGCAGCGCAAACAGGGTCAGCACAGATACGCAGTATTTT
TRBV4-2	15	TRBJ2-7	medium-sized	TRBD1	CASSQLQGAQHEQYF	TGTGCCAGCAGCCAGCTACAGGGGGCCCAGCACGAGCAGTACTTC
TRBV28	17	TRBJ2-1	medium-sized	TRBD2	CASRPTGLADSYNEQFF	TGTGCCAGCAGACCCACGGGACTAGCTGACTCCTACAATGAGCAGTTCTTC
TRBV30	14	TRBJ2-7	many	.	CAWEPGGGSYEQYF	TGTGCCTGGGAACCCGGAGGGGGCTCCTACGAGCAGTACTTC
TRBV15	13	TRBJ2-7	many	.	CATRSASAFEQYF	TGTGCCACCAGGAGTGCGAGCGCGTTCGAGCAGTACTTC
TRBV7-9	13	TRBJ1-1	medium-sized	TRBD1	CASSFTGETEAFF	TGTGCCAGCAGCTTCACAGGGGAGACTGAAGCTTTCTTT
TRBV6-1	16	TRBJ2-1	many	.	CASSELSGVSYNEQFF	TGTGCCAGCAGTGAATTATCGGGGGTCTCCTACAATGAGCAGTTCTTC
TRBV29-1	12	TRBJ1-2	many	TRBD1	CSGAQGNYGYTF	TGCAGCGGGGCACAGGGGAACTATGGCTACACCTTC
TRBV3-1	18	TRBJ2-3	.	TRBD2	CASSPGPVSGRAADTQYF	TGTGCCAGCAGCCCAGGTCCGGTTAGCGGGAGGGCCGCAGATACGCAGTATTTT
TRBV28	15	TRBJ1-1	medium-sized	.	CASRRTGTVNTEAFF	TGTGCCAGCAGGCGAACCGGGACGGTGAACACTGAAGCTTTCTTT
TRBV7-9	19	TRBJ2-3	many	TRBD2	CASSSRIAGGQRSTDTQYF	TGTGCCAGCAGCTCCCGAATAGCGGGAGGGCAAAGAAGCACAGATACGCAGTATTTT
TRBV6-1	15	TRBJ2-5	many	TRBD2	CASSLTSGIRETQYF	TGTGCCAGCAGTTTGACTAGCGGGATTCGGGAGACCCAGTACTTC
TRBV6-5	13	TRBJ1-1	.	.	CASSYYSNTEAFF	TGTGCCAGCAGTTACTACAGCAACACTGAAGCTTTCTTT
TRBV7-2	14	TRBJ2-1	.	TRBD2	CASSLFLADNEQFF	TGTGCCAGCAGCTTATTTCTAGCGGACAATGAGCAGTTCTTC
TRBV27	15	TRBJ2-1	medium-sized	.	CASSFQTGTYNEQFF	TGTGCCAGCAGTTTCCAGACTGGTACCTACAATGAGCAGTTCTTC
TRBV29-1	12	TRBJ2-1	many	.	CSVQESYNEQFF	TGCAGCGTTCAGGAATCCTACAATGAGCAGTTCTTC
TRBV15	15	TRBJ1-1	medium-sized	.	CATSRVTGANTEAFF	TGTGCCACCAGCAGAGTGACGGGGGCTAACACTGAAGCTTTCTTT
TRBV28	15	TRBJ2-5	medium-sized	.	CASSLQGTNQETQYF	TGTGCCAGCAGTTTACAGGGGACGAACCAAGAGACCCAGTACTTC
TRBV5-1	14	TRBJ2-2	many	TRBD2	CASTPTSYNGELFF	TGCGCCAGCACCCCGACTAGCTATAACGGGGAGCTGTTTTTT
TRBV6-1	13	TRBJ2-1	.	.	CASRIQGRNEQFF	TGTGCCAGCAGGATACAGGGGAGGAATGAGCAGTTCTTC
TRBV6-5	15	TRBJ2-3	medium-sized	TRBD1	CASSSGQGNTDTQYF	TGTGCCAGCAGCTCCGGACAGGGGAACACAGATACGCAGTATTTT
TRBV20-1	16	TRBJ2-7	medium-sized	TRBD2	CSARSPPSGSSYEQYF	TGCAGTGCTAGGAGCCCCCCTAGCGGGAGCTCCTACGAGCAGTACTTC
TRBV20-1	17	TRBJ2-1	many	.	CSAREVAVASSYNEQFF	TGCAGTGCTAGAGAGGTAGCGGTGGCTAGCTCCTACAATGAGCAGTTCTTC
TRBV2	15	TRBJ2-7	many	TRBD2	CASSSGLYSGDEQYF	TGTGCCAGCAGTTCGGGACTATACAGCGGGGACGAGCAGTACTTC
TRBV6-1	15	TRBJ2-7	many	TRBD2	CASSDPTSGSYEQYF	TGTGCCAGCAGTGATCCGACTAGCGGTAGTTACGAGCAGTACTTC
TRBV20-1	12	TRBJ2-5	many	.	CSAGEKLETQYF	TGCAGTGCCGGGGAGAAGCTGGAGACCCAGTACTTC